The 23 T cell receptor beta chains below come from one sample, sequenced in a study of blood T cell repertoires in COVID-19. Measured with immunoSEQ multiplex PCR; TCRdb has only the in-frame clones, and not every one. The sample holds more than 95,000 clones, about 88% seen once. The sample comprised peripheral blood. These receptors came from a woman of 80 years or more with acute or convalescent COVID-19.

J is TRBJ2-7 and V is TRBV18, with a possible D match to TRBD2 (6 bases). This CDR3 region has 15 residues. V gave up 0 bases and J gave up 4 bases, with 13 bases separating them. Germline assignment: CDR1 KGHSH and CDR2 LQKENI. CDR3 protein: CASSPPTLRGYEQYF. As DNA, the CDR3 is TGTGCCAGCTCACCACCGACCCTACGGGGGTACGAGCAGTACTTC.

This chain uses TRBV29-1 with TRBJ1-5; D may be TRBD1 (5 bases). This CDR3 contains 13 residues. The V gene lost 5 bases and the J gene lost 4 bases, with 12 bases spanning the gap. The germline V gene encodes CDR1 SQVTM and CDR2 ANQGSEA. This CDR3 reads CSVLEGTNQPQHF. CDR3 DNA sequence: TGCAGCGTTCTTGAGGGGACTAATCAGCCCCAGCATTTT.

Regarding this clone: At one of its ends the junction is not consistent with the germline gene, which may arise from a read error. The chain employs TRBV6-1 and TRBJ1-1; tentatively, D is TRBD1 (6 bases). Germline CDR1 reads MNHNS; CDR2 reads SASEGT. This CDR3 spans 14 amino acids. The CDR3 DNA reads TGTGCCAGCAGCGAAGGGGGGAGGAGAACTGAAGCTTTCTTT. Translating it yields CASSEGGRRTEAFF.

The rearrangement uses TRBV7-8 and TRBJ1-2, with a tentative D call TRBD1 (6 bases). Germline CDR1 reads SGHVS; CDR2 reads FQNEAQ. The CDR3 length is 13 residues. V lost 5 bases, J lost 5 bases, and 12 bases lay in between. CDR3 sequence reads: CASSPQGQYGYTF. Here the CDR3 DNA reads TGTGCCAGCAGCCCACAAGGACAGTATGGCTACACCTTC. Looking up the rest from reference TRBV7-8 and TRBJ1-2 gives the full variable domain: GAGVSQSPRYKVAKRGQDVALRCDPISGHVSLFWYQQALGQGPEFLTYFQNEAQLDKSGLPSDRFFAERPEGSVSTLKIQRTQQEDSAVYLCASSPQGQYGYTFGSGTRLTVV.

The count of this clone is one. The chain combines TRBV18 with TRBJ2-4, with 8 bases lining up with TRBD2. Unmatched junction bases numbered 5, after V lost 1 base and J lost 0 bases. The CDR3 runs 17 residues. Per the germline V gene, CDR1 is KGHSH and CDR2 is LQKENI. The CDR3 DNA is TGTGCCAGCTCACCACTCCGGGCGGGAGGAGCCAAAAACATTCAGTACTTC. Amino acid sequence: CASSPLRAGGAKNIQYF.

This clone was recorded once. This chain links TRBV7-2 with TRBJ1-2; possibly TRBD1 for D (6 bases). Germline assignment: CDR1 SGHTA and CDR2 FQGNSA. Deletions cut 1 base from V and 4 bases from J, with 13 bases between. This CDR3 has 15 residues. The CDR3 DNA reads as TGTGCCAGCAGCTTAGGAGGGGGGGGCGGCTATGGCTACACCTTC. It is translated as CASSLGGGGGYGYTF. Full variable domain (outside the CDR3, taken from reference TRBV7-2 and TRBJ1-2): GAGVSQSPSNKVTEKGKDVELRCDPISGHTALYWYRQSLGQGLEFLIYFQGNSAPDKSGLPSDRFSAERTGGSVSTLTIQRTQQEDSAVYLCASSLGGGGGYGYTFGSGTRLTVV.

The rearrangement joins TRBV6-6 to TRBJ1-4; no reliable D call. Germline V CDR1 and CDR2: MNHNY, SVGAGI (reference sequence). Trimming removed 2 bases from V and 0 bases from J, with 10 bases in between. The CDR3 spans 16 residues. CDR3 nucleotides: TGTGCCAGCAGTTACGCGACAAAAGCAACTAATGAAAAACTGTTTTTT. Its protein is CASSYATKATNEKLFF.

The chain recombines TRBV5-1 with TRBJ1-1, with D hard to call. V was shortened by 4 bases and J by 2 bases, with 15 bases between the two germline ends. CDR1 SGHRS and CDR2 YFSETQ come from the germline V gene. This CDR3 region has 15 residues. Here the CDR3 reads CASSVVAEYNTEAFF. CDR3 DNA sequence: TGCGCCAGCAGCGTGGTAGCGGAGTATAACACTGAAGCTTTCTTT.

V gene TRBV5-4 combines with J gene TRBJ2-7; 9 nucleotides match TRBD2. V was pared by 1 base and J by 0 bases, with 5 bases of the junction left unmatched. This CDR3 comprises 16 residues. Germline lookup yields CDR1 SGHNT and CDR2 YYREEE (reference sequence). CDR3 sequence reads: CASSLTLAGSSYEQYF. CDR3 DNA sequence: TGTGCCAGCAGCTTGACCCTAGCGGGGAGCTCCTACGAGCAGTACTTC.

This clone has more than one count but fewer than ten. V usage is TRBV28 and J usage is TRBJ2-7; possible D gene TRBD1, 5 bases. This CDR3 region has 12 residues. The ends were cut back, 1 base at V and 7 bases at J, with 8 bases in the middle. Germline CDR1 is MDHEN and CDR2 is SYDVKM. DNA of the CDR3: TGTGCCAGCAGTTTATCCAGGGCGGAGCAGTACTTC. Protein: CASSLSRAEQYF. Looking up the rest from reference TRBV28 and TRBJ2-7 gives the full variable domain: DVKVTQSSRYLVKRTGEKVFLECVQDMDHENMFWYRQDPGLGLRLIYFSYDVKMKEKGDIPEGYSVSREKKERFSLILESASTNQTSMYLCASSLSRAEQYFGPGTRLTVT.

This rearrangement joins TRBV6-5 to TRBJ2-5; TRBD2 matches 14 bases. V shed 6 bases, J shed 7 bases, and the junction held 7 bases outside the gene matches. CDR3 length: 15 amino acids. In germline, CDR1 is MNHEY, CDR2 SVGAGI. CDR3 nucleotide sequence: TGTGCCAGCAGAGAGGGACTAGCGGGAGTAGGGACCCAGTACTTC. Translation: CASREGLAGVGTQYF.

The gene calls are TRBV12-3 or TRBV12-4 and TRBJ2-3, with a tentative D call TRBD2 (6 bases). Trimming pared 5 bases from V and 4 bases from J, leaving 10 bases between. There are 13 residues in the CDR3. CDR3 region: CASSPGSPDTQYF. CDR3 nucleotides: TGTGCCAGCAGTCCCGGGAGTCCAGATACGCAGTATTTT.

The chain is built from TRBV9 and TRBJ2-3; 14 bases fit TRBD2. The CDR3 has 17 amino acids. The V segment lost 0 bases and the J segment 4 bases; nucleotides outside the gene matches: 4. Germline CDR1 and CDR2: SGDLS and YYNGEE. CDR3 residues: CASSVGGTSGSSDTQYF. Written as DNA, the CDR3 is TGTGCCAGCAGCGTAGGTGGGACTAGCGGGAGTTCAGATACGCAGTATTTT.

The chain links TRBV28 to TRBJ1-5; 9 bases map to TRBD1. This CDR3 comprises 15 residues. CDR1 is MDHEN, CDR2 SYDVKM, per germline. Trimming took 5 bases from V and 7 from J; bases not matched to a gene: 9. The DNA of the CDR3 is TGTGCCAGCAGTACCCGGACAGGGGTTCGACAGCCCCAGCATTTT. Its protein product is CASSTRTGVRQPQHF.

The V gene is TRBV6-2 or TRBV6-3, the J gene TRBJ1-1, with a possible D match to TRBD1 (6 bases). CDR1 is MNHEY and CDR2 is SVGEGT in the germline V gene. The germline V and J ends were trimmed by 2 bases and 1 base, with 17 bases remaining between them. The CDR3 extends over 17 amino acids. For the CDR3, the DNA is TGTGCCAGCAGTTACAAAGCTTCGACAGGTCCGAACACTGAAGCTTTCTTT. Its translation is CASSYKASTGPNTEAFF.

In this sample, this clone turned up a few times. DNA of the CDR3: TGTGCCAGCAGCCCGGGAGTTCTTCAAGAGACCCAGTACTTC. This gives the protein CASSPGVLQETQYF. The V and J genes are TRBV25-1 and TRBJ2-5, with a tentative D call TRBD2 (6 bases). V dropped 6 bases and J dropped 2 bases, with 13 bases sitting between them. The CDR3 runs 14 residues. The germline CDR1 and CDR2 sequences are MGHDK and SYGVNS. Looking up the rest from reference TRBV25-1 and TRBJ2-5 gives the full variable domain: EADIYQTPRYLVIGTGKKITLECSQTMGHDKMYWYQQDPGMELHLIHYSYGVNSTEKGDLSSESTVSRIRTEHFPLTLESARPSHTSQYLCASSPGVLQETQYFGPGTRLLVL.

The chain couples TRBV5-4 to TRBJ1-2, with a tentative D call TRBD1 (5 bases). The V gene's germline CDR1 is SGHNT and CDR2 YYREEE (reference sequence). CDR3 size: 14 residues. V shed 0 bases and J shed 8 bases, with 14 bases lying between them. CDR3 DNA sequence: TGTGCCAGCAGCTTGGAGGGGAGGGGCCGGGGCTACACCTTC. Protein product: CASSLEGRGRGYTF. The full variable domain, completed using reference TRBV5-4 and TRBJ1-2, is ETGVTQSPTHLIKTRGQQVTLRCSSQSGHNTVSWYQQALGQGPQFIFQYYREEENGRGNFPPRFSGLQFPNYSSELNVNALELDDSALYLCASSLEGRGRGYTFGSGTRLTVV.

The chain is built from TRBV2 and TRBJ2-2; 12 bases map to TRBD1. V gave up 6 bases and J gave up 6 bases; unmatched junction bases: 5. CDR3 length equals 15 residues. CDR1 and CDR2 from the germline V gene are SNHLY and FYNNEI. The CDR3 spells CASSRDRGRAGELFF. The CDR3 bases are TGTGCCAGCAGCCGGGACAGGGGGCGGGCCGGGGAGCTGTTTTTT.

CDR3 amino acids: CASSLAGRGQEAFF. Here the CDR3 DNA reads TGCGCCAGCAGCTTGGCCGGGAGGGGGCAGGAAGCTTTCTTT. J is TRBJ1-1 and V is TRBV5-1; 7 positions match TRBD1. V gave up 0 bases and J gave up 8 bases; unmatched junction bases: 7. There are 14 residues in the CDR3. Per the germline V gene, CDR1 is SGHRS and CDR2 is YFSETQ.

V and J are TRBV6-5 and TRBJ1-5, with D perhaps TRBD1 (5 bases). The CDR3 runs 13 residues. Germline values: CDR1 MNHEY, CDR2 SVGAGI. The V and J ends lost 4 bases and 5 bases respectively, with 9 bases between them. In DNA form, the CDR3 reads TGTGCCAGCAGTTCCACCAGGGATCAGCCCCAGCATTTT. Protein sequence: CASSSTRDQPQHF.

The DNA for the CDR3 is TGCGCCAGCAGCTTGGACAGGCCTAGCTCTGGGGCCAACGTCCTGACTTTC. Its protein is CASSLDRPSSGANVLTF. The chain carries TRBV5-1 and TRBJ2-6, with a weak D call TRBD1 (5 bases). Trimming removed 0 bases from V and 0 bases from J, with 10 bases in between. The germline gives CDR1 SGHRS, CDR2 YFSETQ. This CDR3 has 17 amino acids.

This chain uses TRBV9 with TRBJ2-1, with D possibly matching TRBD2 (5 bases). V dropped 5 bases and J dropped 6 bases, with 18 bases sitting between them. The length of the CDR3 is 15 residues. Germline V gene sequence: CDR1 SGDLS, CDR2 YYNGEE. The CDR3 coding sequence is TGTGCCAGCAGTTCCCGGGAAACAGCCCTCAATGAGCAGTTCTTC. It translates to CASSSRETALNEQFF.

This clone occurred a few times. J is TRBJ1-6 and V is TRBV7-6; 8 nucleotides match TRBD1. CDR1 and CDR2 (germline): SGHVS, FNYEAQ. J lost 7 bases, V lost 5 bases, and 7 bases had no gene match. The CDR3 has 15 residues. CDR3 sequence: CASSPLRTGNSPLHF. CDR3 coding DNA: TGTGCCAGCAGCCCATTGCGGACAGGGAATTCACCCCTCCACTTT.